Included here is one T cell receptor (beta chain) sequence, with context. Its matching antigen is unknown. This entry comes from a study of post-analysis software for immune sequencing data. Across the whole study: Progressive-relapsing, secondary progressive and relapsing-remitting multiple sclerosis were among the disease courses included. Points from the study as a whole: Controls showed lower frequencies than patients for 4 or 5 TRBV segments, and TRBV5-6, TRBV5-1 and TRBV20-1 were among these.

Unique molecular identifiers tagged the TCR beta cDNA libraries. TCRdb analysed the PCR reads with MiXCR anew, one entry per CDR3 protein. The sample comprises 450,000 to 700,000 distinct CDR3 sequences, 44% of which are singletons, and about 1.8% rests with the top ten. Germline loops: CDR1 SSHAT, CDR2 FNYEAQ (reference sequence). V dropped 3 bases and J dropped 13; count of bases not matched to a gene: 9. This CDR3 contains 13 residues. This chain joins TRBV7-7 and TRBJ2-1, with TRBD1 matching over 7 bases. This sequence was found in a girl between 5 and 17 years old with multiple sclerosis. Material: blood. The CDR3 region has the DNA TGTGCCAGCAGCTTCACCCGGACAGGAAAACAGTTCTTC. Its protein is CASSFTRTGKQFF.